Shown below are 6 T cell receptor beta chains from a single sample sequenced in a study of T-cell reconstitution after alpha-beta-depleted transplantation in children. Unique molecular identifiers were incorporated when the TCRbeta library was constructed. TCRdb re-derived calls from the PCR reads in MiXCR, one entry per CDR3 protein. This table holds 780,000 or so distinct CDR3 sequences, roughly 15% found once. Sequenced here: PBMCs, mostly from graft donor cells, sampled 360 days after TCRalphabeta/CD19-depleted stem cell transplant. These receptors all stem from a male patient younger than 18 who had a stem cell transplant for acute lymphoblastic leukemia, so the T cells may come from the graft donor.

The table lists this clonotype with a few counts. The genes are TRBV5-6 and TRBJ2-4; 8 nucleotides align to TRBD2. Germline V CDR1 and CDR2: SGHDT, YYEEEE. This CDR3 has 17 amino acids. J gave up 2 bases and V 2 bases, and 9 bases lay outside the gene matches. As DNA, the CDR3 is TGTGCCAGCAGCTTCCGGTCCCGACTAGCGCCCAAAAACATTCAGTACTTC. Its protein is CASSFRSRLAPKNIQYF. Looking up the rest from reference TRBV5-6 and TRBJ2-4 gives the full variable domain: DAGVTQSPTHLIKTRGQQVTLRCSPKSGHDTVSWYQQALGQGPQFIFQYYEEEERQRGNFPDRFSGHQFPNYSSELNVNALLLGDSALYLCASSFRSRLAPKNIQYFGAGTRLSVL.

This clonotype was seen only once. The chain is built from TRBV7-8 and TRBJ2-1; 7 nucleotides match TRBD2. Germline-derived CDR1 and CDR2 are SGHVS and FQNEAQ. V was pared by 3 bases and J by 5 bases, with 4 bases of the junction left unmatched. This CDR3 contains 14 residues. The CDR3 DNA sequence: TGTGCCAGCAGCTTGCTAGCGGCTCACAATGAGCAGTTCTTC. This translates into CASSLLAAHNEQFF.

V is TRBV7-9 and J is TRBJ2-5, with 9 bases that match TRBD2. The junction had 16 bases not matched to a gene; V was cut back by 6 bases and J by 5 bases. The CDR3 extends over 17 amino acids. Germline lookup yields CDR1 SEHNR and CDR2 FQNEAQ (reference sequence). The CDR3, as DNA: TGTGCCAGCAGAACAGGGCTTTGGGCTAGCGGGAAGGAGACCCAGTACTTC. This translates into CASRTGLWASGKETQYF.

The rearrangement uses TRBV5-6 and TRBJ2-1; a weak D match, TRBD2 (5 bases). Germline CDR1 SGHDT, CDR2 YYEEEE. CDR3 size: 16 residues. V lost 5 bases, J lost 0 bases, and 15 bases lay in between. CDR3 nucleotide sequence: TGTGCCAGCAGTTTTCCCGGGATTAGCTCCTACAATGAGCAGTTCTTC. This encodes CASSFPGISSYNEQFF.

In its sample, this clonotype was seen many times. The V call is TRBV10-3, the J call TRBJ2-1; 15 positions agree with TRBD2. The CDR3 runs 16 residues. The germline V gene encodes CDR1 ENHRY and CDR2 SYGVKD. J lost 3 bases, V lost 6 bases, and 3 bases had no gene match. DNA of the CDR3: TGTGCCATCAGCGGACTAGCGGGAGGGCACTACAATGAGCAGTTCTTC. This encodes CAISGLAGGHYNEQFF.

CDR3 coding DNA: TGCAGTGCTCCCGGGACTACCCGCTCCTACAATGAGCAGTTCTTC. Residues: CSAPGTTRSYNEQFF. This rearrangement joins TRBV20-1 to TRBJ2-1; 7 nucleotides align to TRBD2. CDR3 length: 15 amino acids. V was clipped by 5 bases and J by 0 bases; unmatched bases: 7. Per germline, CDR1 DFQATT and CDR2 SNEGSKA (reference sequence).